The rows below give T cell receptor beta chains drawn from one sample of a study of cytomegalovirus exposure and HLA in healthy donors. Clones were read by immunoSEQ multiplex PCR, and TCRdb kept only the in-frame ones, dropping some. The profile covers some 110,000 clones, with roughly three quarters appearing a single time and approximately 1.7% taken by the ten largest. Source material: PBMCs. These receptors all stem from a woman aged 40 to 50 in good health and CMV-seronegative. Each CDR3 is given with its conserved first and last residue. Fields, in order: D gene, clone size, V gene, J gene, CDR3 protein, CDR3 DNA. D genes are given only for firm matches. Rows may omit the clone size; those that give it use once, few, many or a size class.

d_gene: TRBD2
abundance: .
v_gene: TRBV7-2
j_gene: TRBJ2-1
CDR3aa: CASSLTSVSYNEQFF
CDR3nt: TGTGCCAGCAGCTTGACTAGCGTATCCTACAATGAGCAGTTCTTC

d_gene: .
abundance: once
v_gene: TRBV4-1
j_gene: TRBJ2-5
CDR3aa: CASSQDKGTIKETQYF
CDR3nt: TGCGCCAGCAGCCAAGATAAAGGGACAATAAAAGAGACCCAGTACTTC

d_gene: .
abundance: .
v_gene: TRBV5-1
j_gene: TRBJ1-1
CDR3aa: CASSLGPEGEAFF
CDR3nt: TGCGCCAGCAGCTTGGGACCAGAGGGTGAAGCTTTCTTT

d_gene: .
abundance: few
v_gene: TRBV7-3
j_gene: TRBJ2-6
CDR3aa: CASSSTEGPSGANVLTF
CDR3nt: TGTGCCAGCAGCTCCACGGAGGGGCCCTCTGGGGCCAACGTCCTGACTTTC

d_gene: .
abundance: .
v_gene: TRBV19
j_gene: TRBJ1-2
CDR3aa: CASSRGVYGYTF
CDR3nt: TGTGCCAGTAGCAGGGGCGTCTATGGCTACACCTTC

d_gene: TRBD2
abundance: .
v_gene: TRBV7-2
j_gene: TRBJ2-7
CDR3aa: CASSLVGTSGIKQYF
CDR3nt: TGTGCCAGCAGCTTAGTAGGGACTAGCGGGATCAAGCAGTACTTC

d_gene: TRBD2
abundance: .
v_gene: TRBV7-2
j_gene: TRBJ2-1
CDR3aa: CASSSTGTSDYNEQFF
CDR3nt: TGTGCCAGCAGCTCTACCGGGACTAGCGACTACAATGAGCAGTTCTTC

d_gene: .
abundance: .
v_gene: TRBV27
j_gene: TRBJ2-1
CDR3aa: CASMRAGGKYNEQFF
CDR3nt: TGTGCCAGCATGAGGGCTGGCGGGAAGTACAATGAGCAGTTCTTC

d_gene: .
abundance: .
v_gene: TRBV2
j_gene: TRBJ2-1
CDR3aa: CASRWKNQDNEQFF
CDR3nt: TGTGCCAGCAGATGGAAAAATCAGGACAATGAGCAGTTCTTC

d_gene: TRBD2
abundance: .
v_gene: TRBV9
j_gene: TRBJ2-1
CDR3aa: CASSVVWRETLRNEQFF
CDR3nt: TGTGCCAGCAGCGTAGTCTGGCGGGAGACACTAAGGAATGAGCAGTTCTTC

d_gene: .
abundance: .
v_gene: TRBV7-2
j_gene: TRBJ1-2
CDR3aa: CASSFGVWGYTF
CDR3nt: TGTGCCAGCAGCTTCGGGGTCTGGGGCTACACCTTC

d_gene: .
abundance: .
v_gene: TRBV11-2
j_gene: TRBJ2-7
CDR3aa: CASSLDLRTPTREQYF
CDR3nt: TGTGCCAGCAGCTTAGATCTACGGACTCCTACTCGCGAGCAGTACTTC

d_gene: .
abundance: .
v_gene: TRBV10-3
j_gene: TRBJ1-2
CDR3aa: CAISGREDYGYTF
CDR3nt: TGTGCCATCAGTGGCCGGGAGGATTATGGCTACACCTTC

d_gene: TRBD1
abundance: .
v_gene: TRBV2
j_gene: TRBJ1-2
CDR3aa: CASSEAGGVGGYTF
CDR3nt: TGTGCCAGCAGTGAAGCAGGGGGCGTCGGTGGCTACACCTTC

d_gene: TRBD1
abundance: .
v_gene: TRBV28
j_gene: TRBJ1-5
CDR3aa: CASSRTGEQPQHF
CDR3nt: TGTGCCAGCAGTCGGACAGGGGAACAGCCCCAGCATTTT

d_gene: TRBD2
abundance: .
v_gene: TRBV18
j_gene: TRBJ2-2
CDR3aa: CASSPEAAGYTGELFF
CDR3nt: TGTGCCAGCTCACCGGAAGCAGCGGGATACACCGGGGAGCTGTTTTTT

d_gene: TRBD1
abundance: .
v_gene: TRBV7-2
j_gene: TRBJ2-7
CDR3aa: CASSTHRGPYEQYF
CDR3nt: TGTGCCAGCAGCACCCACAGGGGGCCCTACGAGCAGTACTTC

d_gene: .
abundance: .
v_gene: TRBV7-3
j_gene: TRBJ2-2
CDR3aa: CASSSGWSGELFF
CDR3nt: TGTGCCAGCAGCTCAGGGTGGTCCGGGGAGCTGTTTTTT

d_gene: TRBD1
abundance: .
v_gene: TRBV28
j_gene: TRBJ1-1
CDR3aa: CAILPGQGAYTEAFF
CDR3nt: TGTGCCATCCTGCCGGGACAGGGGGCTTACACTGAAGCTTTCTTT

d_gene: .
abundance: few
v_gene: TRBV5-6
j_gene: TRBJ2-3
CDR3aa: CASSLGGGGTDTQYF
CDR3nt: TGTGCCAGCAGCTTGGGGGGGGGCGGAACAGATACGCAGTATTTT

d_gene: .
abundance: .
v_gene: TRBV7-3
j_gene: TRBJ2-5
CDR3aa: CASSPTGGGETQYF
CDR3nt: TGTGCCAGCAGCCCGACGGGGGGCGGAGAGACCCAGTACTTC

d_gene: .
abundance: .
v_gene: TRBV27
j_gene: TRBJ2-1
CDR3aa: CASKLGGYNEQFF
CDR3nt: TGTGCCAGCAAATTAGGGGGCTACAATGAGCAGTTCTTC

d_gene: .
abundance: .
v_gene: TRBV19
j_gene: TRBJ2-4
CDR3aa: CASSKDARGKNIQYF
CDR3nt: TGTGCCAGTAGTAAAGATGCACGAGGCAAAAACATTCAGTACTTC

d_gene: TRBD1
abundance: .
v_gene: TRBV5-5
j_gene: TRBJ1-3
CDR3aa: CASSWGQGTGNTIYF
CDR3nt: TGTGCCAGCAGCTGGGGACAGGGAACTGGAAACACCATATATTTT

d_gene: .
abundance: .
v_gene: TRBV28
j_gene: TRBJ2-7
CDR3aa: CASSQTLRGPLNYEQYF
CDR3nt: TGTGCCAGCAGTCAGACACTCAGGGGCCCACTGAACTACGAGCAGTACTTC

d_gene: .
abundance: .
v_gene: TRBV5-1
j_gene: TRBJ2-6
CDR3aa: CASTEVAGANVLTF
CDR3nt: TGCGCCAGCACCGAGGTCGCTGGGGCCAACGTCCTGACTTTC

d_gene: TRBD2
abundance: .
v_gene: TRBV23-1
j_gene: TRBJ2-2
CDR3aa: CASSQGGLRGGVRNTGELFF
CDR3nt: TGCGCCAGCAGTCAAGGCGGGCTACGCGGGGGTGTAAGGAACACCGGGGAGCTGTTTTTT

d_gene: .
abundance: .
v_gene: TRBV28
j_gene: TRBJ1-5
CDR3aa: CASASNQPQHF
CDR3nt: TGTGCCAGCGCGAGCAATCAGCCCCAGCATTTT

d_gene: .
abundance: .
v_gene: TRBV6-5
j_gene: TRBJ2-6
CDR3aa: CASGSDLSGANVLTF
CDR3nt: TGTGCCAGCGGCAGCGACCTCTCTGGGGCCAACGTCCTGACTTTC

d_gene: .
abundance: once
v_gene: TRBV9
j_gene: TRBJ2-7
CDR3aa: CASSVSMTSYEQYF
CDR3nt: TGTGCCAGCAGCGTGTCTATGACTAGCTACGAGCAGTACTTC

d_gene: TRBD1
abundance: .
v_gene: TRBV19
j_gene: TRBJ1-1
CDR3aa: CASYEQGGLKAFF
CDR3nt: TGTGCCAGTTACGAACAGGGGGGTTTGAAAGCTTTCTTT

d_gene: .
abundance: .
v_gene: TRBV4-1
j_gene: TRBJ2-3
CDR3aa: CASSQLVWSGQDTQYF
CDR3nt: TGCGCCAGCAGCCAACTCGTATGGTCAGGCCAGGATACGCAGTATTTT

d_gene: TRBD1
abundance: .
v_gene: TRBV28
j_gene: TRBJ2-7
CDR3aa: CASIPIGTGGYEQYF
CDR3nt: TGTGCCAGTATCCCCATCGGGACAGGGGGCTACGAGCAGTACTTC

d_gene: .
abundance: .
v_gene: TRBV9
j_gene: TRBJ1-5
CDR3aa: CASSVGSGGQPQHF
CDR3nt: TGTGCCAGCAGCGTAGGTTCCGGGGGTCAGCCCCAGCATTTT

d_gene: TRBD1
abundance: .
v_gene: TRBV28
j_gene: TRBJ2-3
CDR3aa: CASSGTGAPDTQYF
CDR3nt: TGTGCCAGCAGCGGGACAGGGGCCCCAGATACGCAGTATTTT

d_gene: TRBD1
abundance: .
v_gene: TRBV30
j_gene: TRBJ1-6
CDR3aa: CAWSGPGTVYNSPPHF
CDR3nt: TGTGCCTGGAGCGGTCCCGGGACAGTCTATAATTCACCCCCCCACTTT

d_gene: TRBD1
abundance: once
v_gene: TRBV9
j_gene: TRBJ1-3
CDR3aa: CASSVERMGVTGSSGNTIYF
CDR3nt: TGTGCCAGCAGCGTAGAACGTATGGGGGTGACAGGGAGCTCTGGAAACACCATATATTTT

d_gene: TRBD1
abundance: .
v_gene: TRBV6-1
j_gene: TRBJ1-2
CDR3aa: CASSRGTGVSSYTF
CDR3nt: TGTGCCAGCAGTCGAGGGACAGGGGTTTCTAGCTACACCTTC

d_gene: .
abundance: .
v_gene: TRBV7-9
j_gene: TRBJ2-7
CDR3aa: CASSFESSSYEQYF
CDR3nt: TGTGCCAGCAGCTTTGAATCCAGCTCCTACGAGCAGTACTTC

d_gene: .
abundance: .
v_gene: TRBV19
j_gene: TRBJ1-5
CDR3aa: CASSIRQADGPQHF
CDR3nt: TGTGCCAGTAGTATAAGACAGGCCGATGGACCCCAGCATTTT

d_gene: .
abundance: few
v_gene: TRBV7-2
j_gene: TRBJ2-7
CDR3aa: CASSSSGRYEQYF
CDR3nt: TGTGCCAGCAGCTCCAGCGGGCGCTACGAGCAGTACTTC

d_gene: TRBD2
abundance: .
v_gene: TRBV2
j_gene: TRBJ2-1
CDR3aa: CASGSSSGRSSYNEQFF
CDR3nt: TGTGCCAGCGGATCGTCTAGCGGGCGGAGCTCCTACAATGAGCAGTTCTTC

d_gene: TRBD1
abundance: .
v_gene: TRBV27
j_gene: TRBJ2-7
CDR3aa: CASSLSWDRGYEQYF
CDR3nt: TGTGCCAGCAGTTTATCGTGGGACAGGGGTTACGAGCAGTACTTC

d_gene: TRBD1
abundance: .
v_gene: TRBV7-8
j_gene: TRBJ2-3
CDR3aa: CASSGDSSTTDTQYF
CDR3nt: TGTGCCAGCAGCGGGGACAGCTCCACGACAGATACGCAGTATTTT

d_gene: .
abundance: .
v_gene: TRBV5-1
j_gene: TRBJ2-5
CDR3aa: CASSFTEGETQYF
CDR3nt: TGCGCCAGCAGCTTTACGGAGGGAGAGACCCAGTACTTC

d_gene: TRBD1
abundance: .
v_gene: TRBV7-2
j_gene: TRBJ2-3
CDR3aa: CASRPNRGPDTQYF
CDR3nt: TGTGCCAGCAGGCCGAACAGGGGTCCAGATACGCAGTATTTT

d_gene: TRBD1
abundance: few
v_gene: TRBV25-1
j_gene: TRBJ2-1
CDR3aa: CASSQDRARRNEQFF
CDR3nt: TGTGCCAGCAGTCAAGACAGGGCTCGTAGGAATGAGCAGTTCTTC

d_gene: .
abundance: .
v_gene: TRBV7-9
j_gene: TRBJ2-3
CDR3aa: CSSSLGGGSTDTQYF
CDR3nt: TGTTCCAGCAGCTTAGGTGGGGGCAGCACAGATACGCAGTATTTT

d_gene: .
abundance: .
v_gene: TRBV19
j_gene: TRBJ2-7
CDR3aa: CASSIRDNYEQYF
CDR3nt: TGTGCCAGTAGTATCCGGGACAACTACGAGCAGTACTTC

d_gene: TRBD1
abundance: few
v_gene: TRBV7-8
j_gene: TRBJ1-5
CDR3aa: CASSLRLWDRGAQPQHF
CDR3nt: TGTGCCAGCAGCTTAAGGCTGTGGGACAGGGGAGCGCAGCCCCAGCATTTT

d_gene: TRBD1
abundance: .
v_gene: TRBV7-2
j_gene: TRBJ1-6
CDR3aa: CASSFRTGEYSPLHF
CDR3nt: TGTGCCAGCAGCTTCCGGACAGGGGAGTACTCACCCCTCCACTTT